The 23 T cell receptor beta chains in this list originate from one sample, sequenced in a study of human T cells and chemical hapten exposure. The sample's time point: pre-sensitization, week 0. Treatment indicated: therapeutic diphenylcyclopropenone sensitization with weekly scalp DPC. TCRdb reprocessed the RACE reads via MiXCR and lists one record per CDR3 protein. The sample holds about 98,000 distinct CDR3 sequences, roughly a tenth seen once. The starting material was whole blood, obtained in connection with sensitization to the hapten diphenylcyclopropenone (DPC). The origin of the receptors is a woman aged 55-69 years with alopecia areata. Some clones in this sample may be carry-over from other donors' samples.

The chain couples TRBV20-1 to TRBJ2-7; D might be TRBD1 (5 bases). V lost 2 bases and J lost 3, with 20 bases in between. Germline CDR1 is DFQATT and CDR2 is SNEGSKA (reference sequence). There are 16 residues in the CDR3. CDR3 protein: CSARTPQGQKIYEQYF. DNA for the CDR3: TGCAGTGCTAGAACCCCCCAGGGTCAGAAGATCTACGAGCAGTACTTC.

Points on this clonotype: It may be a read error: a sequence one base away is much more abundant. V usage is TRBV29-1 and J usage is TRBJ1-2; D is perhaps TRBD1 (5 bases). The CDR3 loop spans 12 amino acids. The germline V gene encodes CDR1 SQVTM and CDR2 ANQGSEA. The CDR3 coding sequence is TGCATCGGCTTGGGACCGAACTATGGCTACACCTTC. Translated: CIGLGPNYGYTF. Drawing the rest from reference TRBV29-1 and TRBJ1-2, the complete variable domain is SAVISQKPSRDICQRGTSLTIQCQVDSQVTMMFWYRQQPGQSLTLIATANQGSEATYESGFVIDKFPISRPNLTFSTLTVSNMSPEDSSIYLCIGLGPNYGYTFGSGTRLTVV.

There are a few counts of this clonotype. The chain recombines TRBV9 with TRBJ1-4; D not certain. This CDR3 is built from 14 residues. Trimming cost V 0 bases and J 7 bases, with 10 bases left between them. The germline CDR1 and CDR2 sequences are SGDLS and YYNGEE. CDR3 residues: CASSVEPEREKLFF. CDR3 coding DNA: TGTGCCAGCAGCGTAGAGCCCGAACGTGAAAAACTGTTTTTT.

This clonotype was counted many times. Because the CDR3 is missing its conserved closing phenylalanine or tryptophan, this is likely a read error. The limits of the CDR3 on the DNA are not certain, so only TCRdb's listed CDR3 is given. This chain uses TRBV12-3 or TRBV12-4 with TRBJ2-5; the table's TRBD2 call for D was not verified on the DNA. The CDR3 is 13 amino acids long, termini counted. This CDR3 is CASSLATLAGIHL.

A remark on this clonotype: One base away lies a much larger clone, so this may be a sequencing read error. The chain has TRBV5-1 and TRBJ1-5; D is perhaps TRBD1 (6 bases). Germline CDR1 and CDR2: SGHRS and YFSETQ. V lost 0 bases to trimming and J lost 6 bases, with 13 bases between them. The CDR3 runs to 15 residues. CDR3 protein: CASSLGPGAAQPQHF. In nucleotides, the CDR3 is TGCGCCAGCAGCTTGGGGCCAGGGGCGGCTCAGCCCCAGCATTTT. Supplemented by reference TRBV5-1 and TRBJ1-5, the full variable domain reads KAGVTQTPRYLIKTRGQQVTLSCSPISGHRSVSWYQQTPGQGLQFLFEYFSETQRNKGNFPGRFSGRQFSNSRSEMNVSTLELGDSALYLCASSLGPGAAQPQHFGDGTRLSIL.

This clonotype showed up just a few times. CDR3 sequence: CASSRTSLNGYTF. CDR3 DNA sequence: TGTGCCAGCAGTCGGACATCGCTCAATGGCTACACCTTC. The chain uses TRBV6-2 or TRBV6-3 and TRBJ1-2; TRBD1 might be the D (5 bases). Trimming cost V 5 bases and J 6 bases, with 13 bases left between them. The CDR3 sequence is 13 residues long. Germline lookup yields CDR1 MNHEY and CDR2 SVGEGT.

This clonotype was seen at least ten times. CDR3 sequence: CASSYISSYEQYF. As DNA, the CDR3 is TGTGCCAGCAGTTATATCAGTTCCTACGAGCAGTACTTC. This chain links TRBV6-5 with TRBJ2-7; D call uncertain. The CDR3 runs to 13 residues. The V end was cut by 3 bases, the J end by 1 base, with 7 bases between. Looked up from germline, CDR1 is MNHEY and CDR2 is SVGAGI.

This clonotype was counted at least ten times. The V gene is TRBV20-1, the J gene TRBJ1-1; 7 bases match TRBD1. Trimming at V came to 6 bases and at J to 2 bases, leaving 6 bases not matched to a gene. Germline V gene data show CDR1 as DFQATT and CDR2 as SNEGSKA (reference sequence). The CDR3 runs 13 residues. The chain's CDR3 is CSALRDSNTEAFF. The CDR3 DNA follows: TGCAGTGCCCTCCGGGACAGCAACACTGAAGCTTTCTTT.

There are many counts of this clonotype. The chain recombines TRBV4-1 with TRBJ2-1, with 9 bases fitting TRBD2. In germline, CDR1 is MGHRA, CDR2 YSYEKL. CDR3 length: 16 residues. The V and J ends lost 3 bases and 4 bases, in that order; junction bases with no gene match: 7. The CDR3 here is CASSQGLARRYNEQFF. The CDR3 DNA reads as TGCGCCAGCAGCCAGGGACTAGCCAGAAGATACAATGAGCAGTTCTTC.

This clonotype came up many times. The CDR3 DNA is TGTGCCAGCAGCTCCTGGCAAACCGGTGAAAAACTGTTTTTT. This sequence encodes CASSSWQTGEKLFF. The chain has TRBV7-9 and TRBJ1-4, with D unresolved. V lost 4 bases and J 7 bases, leaving 13 bases between the germline ends. This CDR3 contains 14 residues. Germline CDR1 SEHNR, CDR2 FQNEAQ (reference sequence). The variable domain in full, with the rest retrieved from reference TRBV7-9 and TRBJ1-4, is DTGVSQNPRHKITKRGQNVTFRCDPISEHNRLYWYRQTLGQGPEFLTYFQNEAQLEKSRLLSDRFSAERPKGSFSTLEIQRTEQGDSAMYLCASSSWQTGEKLFFGSGTQLSVL.

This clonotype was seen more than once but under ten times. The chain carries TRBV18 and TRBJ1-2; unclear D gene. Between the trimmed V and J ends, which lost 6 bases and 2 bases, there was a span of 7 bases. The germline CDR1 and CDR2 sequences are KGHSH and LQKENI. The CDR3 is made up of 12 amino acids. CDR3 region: CASSAGNYGYTF. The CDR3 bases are TGTGCCAGCTCGGCGGGAAACTATGGCTACACCTTC.

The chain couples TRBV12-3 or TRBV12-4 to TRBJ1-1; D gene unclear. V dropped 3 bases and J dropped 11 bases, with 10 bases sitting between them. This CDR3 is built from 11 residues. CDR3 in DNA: TGTGCCAGCAGTTTGGGGTCCTGGGCTTTCTTT. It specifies CASSLGSWAFF.

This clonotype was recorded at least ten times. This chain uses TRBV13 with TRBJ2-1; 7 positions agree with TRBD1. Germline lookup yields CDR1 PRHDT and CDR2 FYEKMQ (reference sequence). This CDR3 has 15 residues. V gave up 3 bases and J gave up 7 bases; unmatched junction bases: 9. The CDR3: CASSFTTGAWNEQFF. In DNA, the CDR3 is TGTGCCAGCAGCTTTACTACAGGGGCGTGGAATGAGCAGTTCTTC.

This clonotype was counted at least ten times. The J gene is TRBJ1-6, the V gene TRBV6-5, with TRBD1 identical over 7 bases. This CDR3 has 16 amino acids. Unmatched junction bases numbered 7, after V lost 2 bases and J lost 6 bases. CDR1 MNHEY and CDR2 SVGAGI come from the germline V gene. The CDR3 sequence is CASSYEGHRGNSPLHF. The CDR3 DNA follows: TGTGCCAGCAGTTACGAGGGACACAGGGGTAATTCACCCCTCCACTTT.

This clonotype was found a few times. CDR3 sequence (DNA): TGTGCCAGCAGCGCCGGGACAGGCATCACAGATACGCAGTATTTT. Its translation is CASSAGTGITDTQYF. The genes are TRBV9 and TRBJ2-3, with 8 bases that match TRBD1. V shed 3 bases and J 2 bases; nucleotides not matched to a gene: 5. The V gene's germline CDR1 is SGDLS and CDR2 YYNGEE. The CDR3 has 15 amino acids.

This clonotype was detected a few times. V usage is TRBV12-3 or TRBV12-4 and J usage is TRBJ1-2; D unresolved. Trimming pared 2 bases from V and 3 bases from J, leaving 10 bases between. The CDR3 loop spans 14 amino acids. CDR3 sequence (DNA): TGTGCCAGCAGTTTACGGGTGCCTCACTATGGCTACACCTTC. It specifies CASSLRVPHYGYTF.

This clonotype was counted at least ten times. The CDR3 bases are TGCAGCGCGGCGGGGGGGCCGAACACCGGGGAGCTGTTTTTT. This translates into CSAAGGPNTGELFF. The rearrangement links TRBV29-1 to TRBJ2-2, with 9 bases lining up with TRBD2. The V gene's germline CDR1 is SQVTM and CDR2 ANQGSEA. Trimming took 7 bases from V and 0 from J; bases not matched to a gene: 3. This CDR3 is 14 amino acids long.

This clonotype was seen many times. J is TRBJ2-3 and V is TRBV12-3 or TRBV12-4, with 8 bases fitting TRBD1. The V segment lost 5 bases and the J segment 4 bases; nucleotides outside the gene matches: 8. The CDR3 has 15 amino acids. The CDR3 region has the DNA TGTGCCAGCAGTCCACGACAGGGGCTAGCAGATACGCAGTATTTT. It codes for CASSPRQGLADTQYF.

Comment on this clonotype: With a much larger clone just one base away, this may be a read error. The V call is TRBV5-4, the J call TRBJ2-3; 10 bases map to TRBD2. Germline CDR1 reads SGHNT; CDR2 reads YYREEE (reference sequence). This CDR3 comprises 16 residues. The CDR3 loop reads CACSFKLAGGTDTQYF. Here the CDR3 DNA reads TGTGCCTGCAGCTTTAAGCTAGCGGGGGGCACAGATACGCAGTATTTT.

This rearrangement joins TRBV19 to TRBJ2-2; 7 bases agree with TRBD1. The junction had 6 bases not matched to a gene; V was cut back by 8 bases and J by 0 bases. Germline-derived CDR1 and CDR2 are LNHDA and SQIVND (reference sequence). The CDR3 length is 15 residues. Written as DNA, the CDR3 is TGTGCCAGTGAAGGACAGGCCGCGAACACCGGGGAGCTGTTTTTT. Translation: CASEGQAANTGELFF.

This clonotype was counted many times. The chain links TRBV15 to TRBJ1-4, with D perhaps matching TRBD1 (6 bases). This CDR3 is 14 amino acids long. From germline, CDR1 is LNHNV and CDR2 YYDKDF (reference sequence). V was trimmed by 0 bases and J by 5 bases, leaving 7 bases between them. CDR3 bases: TGTGCCACCAGCAGAGACAGGGGAAATGAAAAACTGTTTTTT. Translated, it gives CATSRDRGNEKLFF.

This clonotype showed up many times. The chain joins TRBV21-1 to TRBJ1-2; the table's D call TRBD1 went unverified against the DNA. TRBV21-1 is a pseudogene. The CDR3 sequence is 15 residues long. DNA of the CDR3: TGTGCCAGCAGCAATCGAAGGGGGGCCTTCTATGGCTACACCTTC. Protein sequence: CASSNRRGAFYGYTF.

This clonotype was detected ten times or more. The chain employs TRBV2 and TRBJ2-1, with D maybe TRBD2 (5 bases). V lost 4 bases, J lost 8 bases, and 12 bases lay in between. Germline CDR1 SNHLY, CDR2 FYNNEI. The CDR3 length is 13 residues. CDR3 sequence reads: CASSGTGMDEQFF. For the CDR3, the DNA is TGTGCCAGCAGTGGGACGGGGATGGATGAGCAGTTCTTC.